This TCR beta chain was identified during a study of memory CD4+ T cells and cytomegalovirus serostatus. The wider study: Healthy Belgian adult donors included about 10 CMV-positive and fewer than 25 CMV-negative people.

As handled by the study authors: Out-of-frame sequences were removed, leaving 2 million to 2.5 million distinct TCRbeta sequences. Sequencing used immunoSEQ multiplex PCR; TCRdb keeps in-frame clones, though not all of them. V and J calls and clone size come straight from that table; D and trimming were deduced from the DNA. This table has about 39,000 clones, around 79% appearing once. This clone appeared once. Germline CDR1 SGHRS, CDR2 YFSETQ. This CDR3 contains 18 residues. With 0 bases removed from V and 5 bases from J, the gap between germline ends came to 20 bases. The sort gate was single viable CD3+CD4+CD8-CD45RO+ cells for memory CD4+ T cells. Serum IgG to CMV pp150, pp28, p38 and p52 defined serostatus.

This chain links TRBV5-1 with TRBJ2-2; D may be TRBD2 (6 bases). This sequence originates from an adult in good health and CMV-seronegative. The sequencing sample was made of memory CD4+ T cells from blood. Here the CDR3 reads CASSLGPGSGGRTGELFF. The CDR3, as DNA: TGCGCCAGCAGCTTGGGGCCCGGGTCAGGAGGGCGGACCGGGGAGCTGTTTTTT. The complete variable domain, with remaining parts taken from reference TRBV5-1 and TRBJ2-2, reads KAGVTQTPRYLIKTRGQQVTLSCSPISGHRSVSWYQQTPGQGLQFLFEYFSETQRNKGNFPGRFSGRQFSNSRSEMNVSTLELGDSALYLCASSLGPGSGGRTGELFFGEGSRLTVL.